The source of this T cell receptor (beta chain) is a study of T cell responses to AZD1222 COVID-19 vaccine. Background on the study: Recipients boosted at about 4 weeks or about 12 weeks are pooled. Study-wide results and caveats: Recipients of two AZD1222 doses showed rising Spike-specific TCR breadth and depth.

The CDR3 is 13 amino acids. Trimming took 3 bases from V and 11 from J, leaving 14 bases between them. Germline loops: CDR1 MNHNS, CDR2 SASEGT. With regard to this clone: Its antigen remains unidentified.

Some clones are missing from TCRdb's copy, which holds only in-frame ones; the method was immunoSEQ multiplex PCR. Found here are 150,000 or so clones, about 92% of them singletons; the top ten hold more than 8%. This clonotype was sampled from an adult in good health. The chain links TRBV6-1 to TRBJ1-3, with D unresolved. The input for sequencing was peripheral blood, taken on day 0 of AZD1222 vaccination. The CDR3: CASSDSHFGAIYF. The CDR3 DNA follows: TGTGCCAGCAGTGATTCCCACTTCGGGGCCATATATTTT.